The next 19 T cell receptor beta chains were all read from a single sample in a study of CD8 T cells in ankylosing spondylitis. General study points: Fewer than 10 highly homologous variants made up a TCR beta motif that seemed to typify ankylosing spondylitis blood.

These receptors have no identified antigens. TCRdb reprocessed the 5' RACE reads via MiXCR and lists one record per CDR3 protein. The sample contains roughly 490,000 distinct CDR3 sequences, approximately 5.3% of which appear only once. The sequenced sample was blood, either unsorted or a sorted T cell fraction (not recorded which). These receptors were taken from a male donor with ankylosing spondylitis.

This clonotype was seen ten or more times. The chain has TRBV7-2 and TRBJ2-5; tentatively, D is TRBD1 or TRBD2 (5 bases each). V lost 5 bases, J lost 6 bases, and 13 bases lay in between. The CDR3 consists of 13 residues. Germline V CDR1 and CDR2: SGHTA, FQGNSA. The CDR3 region is CASSQGWGKTQYF. DNA for the CDR3: TGTGCCAGCAGCCAGGGTTGGGGGAAGACCCAGTACTTC.

This clonotype was picked up a small number of times. This chain uses TRBV7-2 with TRBJ1-6, with 8 bases aligning to TRBD1. Trimming at V came to 7 bases and at J to 10 bases, leaving 12 bases not matched to a gene. CDR3 length: 15 amino acids. The germline V gene encodes CDR1 SGHTA and CDR2 FQGNSA. The CDR3 spells CASILTPGGSSPLHF. The CDR3 bases are TGTGCCAGCATCCTCACCCCAGGGGGCTCGTCACCCCTCCACTTT.

This clonotype has ten or more counts. V gene TRBV25-1 combines with J gene TRBJ2-1, with TRBD2 matching over 9 bases. Germline CDR1 reads MGHDK; CDR2 reads SYGVNS. The CDR3 has 16 residues. V was pared by 3 bases and J by 4 bases, with 7 bases of the junction left unmatched. The CDR3 sequence: CASSDPTSGKYNEQFF. The CDR3 bases are TGTGCCAGCAGTGACCCGACTAGCGGAAAATACAATGAGCAGTTCTTC.

This clonotype has at least ten counts. The chain carries TRBV28 and TRBJ2-7; no clear D. The ends were cut back, 7 bases at V and 3 bases at J, with 10 bases in the middle. CDR3 size: 12 residues. Germline V CDR1 and CDR2: MDHEN, SYDVKM. The CDR3: CASTYGSYEQYF. The CDR3 DNA reads as TGTGCCAGCACGTACGGAAGCTACGAGCAGTACTTC.

This clonotype was counted many times. This chain joins TRBV4-3 and TRBJ2-3, with D perhaps TRBD2 (6 bases). Germline lookup yields CDR1 LGHNA and CDR2 YSLEER. The CDR3 runs 16 residues. V dropped 1 base and J dropped 6 bases, with 17 bases sitting between them. CDR3 in amino acids: CASSQVVAGRKDTQYF. For the CDR3, the DNA is TGCGCCAGCAGCCAAGTTGTGGCAGGGAGGAAGGATACGCAGTATTTT.

This chain uses TRBV6-2 or TRBV6-3 with TRBJ2-3; the match to TRBD1 covers 9 bases. The V segment lost 5 bases and the J segment 2 bases; nucleotides outside the gene matches: 8. Germline V CDR1 and CDR2: MNHEY, SVGEGT. The CDR3 consists of 16 residues. The CDR3 sequence: CASSQYGTGNTDTQYF. DNA for the CDR3: TGTGCCAGCAGTCAATACGGGACAGGGAACACAGATACGCAGTATTTT.

Many counts were recorded for this clonotype. J is TRBJ1-1 and V is TRBV4-1; 10 bases agree with TRBD1. CDR1 and CDR2 (germline): MGHRA, YSYEKL. The CDR3 covers 15 residues. Losses at the gene ends were 1 base for V and 5 bases for J; bases not matched to a gene: 4. CDR3 sequence: CASSQVDRGQTEAFF. As DNA, the CDR3 is TGCGCCAGCAGCCAAGTAGACAGGGGGCAAACTGAAGCTTTCTTT.

This clonotype was picked up many times. The V call is TRBV12-3 or TRBV12-4, the J call TRBJ2-1; 7 bases are shared with TRBD1. The V segment lost 3 bases and the J segment 6 bases; nucleotides outside the gene matches: 8. The CDR3 length is 15 residues. The CDR3 sequence: CASSLRQGVFNEQFF. The DNA of the CDR3 is TGTGCCAGCAGTTTGAGGCAGGGGGTCTTCAATGAGCAGTTCTTC.

This clonotype was detected many times. V gene TRBV6-1 combines with J gene TRBJ1-4; the match to TRBD1 covers 7 bases. There are 14 residues in the CDR3. In germline, CDR1 is MNHNS, CDR2 SASEGT. With 6 bases clipped from V and 8 bases from J, the junction kept 9 bases outside the gene matches. CDR3: CASSPRQGWEKLFF. Here the CDR3 DNA reads TGTGCCAGCAGCCCAAGACAGGGTTGGGAAAAACTGTTTTTT.

This clonotype has at least ten counts. The J gene is TRBJ2-2, the V gene TRBV11-2; 13 nucleotides align to TRBD2. Trimming cost V 3 bases and J 7 bases; bases outside gene matches: 11. Germline values: CDR1 SGHAT, CDR2 FQNNGV. CDR3 length: 18 residues. Here the CDR3 DNA reads TGTGCCAGCAGCTTTCTACAACGGACTAGCGGGAGCTTCGGGGAGCTGTTTTTT. Its translation: CASSFLQRTSGSFGELFF.

This clonotype was counted at least ten times. The V call is TRBV7-9, the J call TRBJ2-5; D is possibly TRBD1 (6 bases). The CDR3 sequence is 15 residues long. V was cut by 0 bases and J by 1 base, with 9 bases left in between. Germline CDR1 SEHNR, CDR2 FQNEAQ (reference sequence). In DNA, the CDR3 is TGTGCCAGCAGCTTAGCGCTGGGGGCCCAAGAGACCCAGTACTTC. It yields the protein CASSLALGAQETQYF.

The sample holds many counts of this clonotype. The V and J genes are TRBV4-3 and TRBJ1-4; D possibly corresponds to TRBD1 (5 bases). Germline V gene data show CDR1 as LGHNA and CDR2 as YSLEER. The CDR3 runs to 17 residues. Trimming removed 0 bases at V and 4 bases at J, with 15 bases between. The DNA for the CDR3 is TGCGCCAGCAGCCAAGATGGATCGCAGGGCTATAATGAAAAACTGTTTTTT. Its translation: CASSQDGSQGYNEKLFF.

This clonotype was seen a few times. The genes are TRBV7-2 and TRBJ1-5; 10 nucleotides agree with TRBD1. V shed 3 bases, J shed 6 bases, and the junction held 2 bases outside the gene matches. Germline CDR1 SGHTA, CDR2 FQGNSA. CDR3 length equals 14 residues. The CDR3 is CASSLDRGIQPQHF. CDR3 in DNA: TGTGCCAGCAGCTTGGACAGGGGGATTCAGCCCCAGCATTTT.

This clonotype was found many times. The chain employs TRBV28 and TRBJ1-6; no reliable D call. This CDR3 spans 15 amino acids. CDR1 and CDR2 (germline): MDHEN, SYDVKM. Trimming pared 3 bases from V and 5 bases from J, leaving 11 bases between. The CDR3 loop reads CASSFVGSHNSPLHF. The CDR3, as DNA: TGTGCCAGCAGTTTCGTAGGTTCCCATAATTCACCCCTCCACTTT.

This clonotype appeared many times. The gene calls are TRBV7-2 and TRBJ2-7; D uncertain. The CDR3 totals 12 residues. Trimming took 5 bases from V and 3 from J, leaving 8 bases between them. Germline V gene lookup returns CDR1 SGHTA and CDR2 FQGNSA. The DNA for the CDR3 is TGTGCCAGCAGCCCTCGTTTCTACGAGCAGTACTTC. It translates to CASSPRFYEQYF.

This chain joins TRBV7-6 and TRBJ2-2; the D gene is possibly TRBD1 (5 bases). V gave up 4 bases and J gave up 4 bases, with 13 bases separating them. The CDR3 loop spans 15 amino acids. Germline assignment: CDR1 SGHVS and CDR2 FNYEAQ. The CDR3 bases are TGTGCCAGCAGCTCCCAGGGTGGTCTCACCGGGGAGCTGTTTTTT. Protein: CASSSQGGLTGELFF.

As DNA, the CDR3 is TGCGCCAGCGGACCAACAGGGACGGATGAGCAGTTCTTC. Translated: CASGPTGTDEQFF. The chain combines TRBV5-1 with TRBJ2-1; weak D call: TRBD1 (6 bases). Trimming cost V 7 bases and J 8 bases, with 16 bases left between them. Germline CDR1 SGHRS, CDR2 YFSETQ. This CDR3 comprises 13 residues.

There are many counts of this clonotype. The chain employs TRBV15 and TRBJ1-1; the D gene is possibly TRBD1 (5 bases). The CDR3 totals 13 residues. In germline, CDR1 is LNHNV, CDR2 YYDKDF (reference sequence). Trimming pared 3 bases from V and 7 bases from J, leaving 12 bases between. The CDR3 nucleotides are TGTGCCACCAGCAGGGAACAGACAGATGAAGCTTTCTTT. Protein sequence: CATSREQTDEAFF.

This clonotype was detected ten times or more. V usage is TRBV20-1 and J usage is TRBJ1-3; tentative D call: TRBD1 (5 bases). Per the germline V gene, CDR1 is DFQATT and CDR2 is SNEGSKA (reference sequence). The length of the CDR3 is 16 residues. Trimming cost V 3 bases and J 0 bases, with 15 bases left between them. Here the CDR3 reads CSASNPGPASGNTIYF. The CDR3 DNA reads TGCAGTGCTAGTAACCCAGGGCCTGCCTCTGGAAACACCATATATTTT.